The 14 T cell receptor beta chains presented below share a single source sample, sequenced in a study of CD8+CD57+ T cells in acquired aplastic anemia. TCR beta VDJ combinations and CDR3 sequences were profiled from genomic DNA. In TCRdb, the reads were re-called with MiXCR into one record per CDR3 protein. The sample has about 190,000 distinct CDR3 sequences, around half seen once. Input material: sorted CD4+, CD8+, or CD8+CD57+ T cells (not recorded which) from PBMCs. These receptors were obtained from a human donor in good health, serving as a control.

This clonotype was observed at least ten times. The CDR3: CASSDPYKSSSYEQYF. In nucleotides, the CDR3 is TGTGCCAGCAGCGACCCATACAAGTCCAGCTCCTACGAGCAGTACTTC. The chain recombines TRBV5-8 with TRBJ2-7; no reliable D call. The CDR3 totals 16 residues. In germline, CDR1 is SGHTS, CDR2 YDEGEE. V was clipped by 4 bases and J by 0 bases, with 17 bases between them.

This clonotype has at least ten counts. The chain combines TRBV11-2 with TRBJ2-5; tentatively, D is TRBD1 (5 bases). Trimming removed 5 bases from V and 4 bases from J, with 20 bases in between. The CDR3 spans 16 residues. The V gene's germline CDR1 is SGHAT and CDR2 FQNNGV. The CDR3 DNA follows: TGTGCCAGCAGCCACTACGTGGGCCCTAGGGGAGAGACCCAGTACTTC. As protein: CASSHYVGPRGETQYF.

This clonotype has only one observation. CDR3 nucleotide sequence: TGCAGTGCTCCGGGACAGGGGGGTTACGAGCAGTACTTC. It codes for CSAPGQGGYEQYF. This chain connects TRBV20-1 to TRBJ2-7, with 11 bases identical to TRBD1. V was pared by 5 bases and J by 4 bases, with 4 bases of the junction left unmatched. The CDR3 is 13 amino acids. Germline V gene data show CDR1 as DFQATT and CDR2 as SNEGSKA (reference sequence).

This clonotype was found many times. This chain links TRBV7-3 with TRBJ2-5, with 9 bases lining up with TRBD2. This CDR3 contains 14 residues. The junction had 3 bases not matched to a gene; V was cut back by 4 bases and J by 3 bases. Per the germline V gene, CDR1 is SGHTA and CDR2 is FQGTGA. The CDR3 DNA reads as TGTGCCAGCAGCTCGGGACTAGCCGAAGAGACCCAGTACTTC. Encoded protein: CASSSGLAEETQYF. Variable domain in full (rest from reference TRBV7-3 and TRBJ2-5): GAGVSQTPSNKVTEKGKYVELRCDPISGHTALYWYRQSLGQGPEFLIYFQGTGAADDSGLPNDRFFAVRPEGSVSTLKIQRTERGDSAVYLCASSSGLAEETQYFGPGTRLLVL.

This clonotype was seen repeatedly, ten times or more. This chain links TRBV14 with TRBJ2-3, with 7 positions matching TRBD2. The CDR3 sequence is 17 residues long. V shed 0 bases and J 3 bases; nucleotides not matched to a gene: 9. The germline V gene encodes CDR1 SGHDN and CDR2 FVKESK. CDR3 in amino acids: CASSQDLGWEGTDTQYF. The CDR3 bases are TGTGCCAGCAGCCAAGATTTGGGATGGGAGGGGACAGATACGCAGTATTTT.

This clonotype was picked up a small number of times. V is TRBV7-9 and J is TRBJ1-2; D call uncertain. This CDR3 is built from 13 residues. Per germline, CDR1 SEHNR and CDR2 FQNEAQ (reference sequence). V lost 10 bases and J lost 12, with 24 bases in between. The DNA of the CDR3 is TGTGCCATCGAGACCTCGGGTGGGCTTGGAAACACCTTC. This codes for CAIETSGGLGNTF.

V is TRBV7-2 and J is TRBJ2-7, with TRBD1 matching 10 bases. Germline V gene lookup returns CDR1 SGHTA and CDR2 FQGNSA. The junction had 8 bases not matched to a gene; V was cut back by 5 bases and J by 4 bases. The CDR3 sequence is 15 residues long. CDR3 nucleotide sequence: TGTGCCAGCAGCCACGGGACAGGGGTAGGATACGAGCAGTACTTC. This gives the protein CASSHGTGVGYEQYF. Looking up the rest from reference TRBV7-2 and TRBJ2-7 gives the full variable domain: GAGVSQSPSNKVTEKGKDVELRCDPISGHTALYWYRQSLGQGLEFLIYFQGNSAPDKSGLPSDRFSAERTGGSVSTLTIQRTQQEDSAVYLCASSHGTGVGYEQYFGPGTRLTVT.

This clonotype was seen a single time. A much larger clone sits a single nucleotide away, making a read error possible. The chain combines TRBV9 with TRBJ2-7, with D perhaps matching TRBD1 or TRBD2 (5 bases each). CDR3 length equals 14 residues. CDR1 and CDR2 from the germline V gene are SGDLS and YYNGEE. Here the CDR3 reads CASSVGTSTYEQHF. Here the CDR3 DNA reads TGTGCCAGCAGCGTCGGGACCAGCACCTACGAGCAGCACTTC.

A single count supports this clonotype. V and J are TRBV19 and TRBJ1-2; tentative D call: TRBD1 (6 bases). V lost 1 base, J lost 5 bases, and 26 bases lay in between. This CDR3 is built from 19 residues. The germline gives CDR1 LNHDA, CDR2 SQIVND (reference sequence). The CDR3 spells CASSIGGLAGGPTSYGYTF. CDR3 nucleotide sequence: TGTGCCAGTAGTATAGGGGGACTAGCGGGGGGGCCGACCTCTTATGGCTACACCTTC.

CDR3 region: CASSLALGHEQYF. The CDR3 nucleotides are TGTGCCAGCAGCTTAGCTCTGGGTCACGAGCAGTACTTC. This chain uses TRBV7-8 with TRBJ2-7; D ambiguous. This CDR3 comprises 13 residues. CDR1 is SGHVS, CDR2 FQNEAQ, per germline. The germline V and J ends were trimmed by 0 bases and 5 bases, with 8 bases remaining between them.

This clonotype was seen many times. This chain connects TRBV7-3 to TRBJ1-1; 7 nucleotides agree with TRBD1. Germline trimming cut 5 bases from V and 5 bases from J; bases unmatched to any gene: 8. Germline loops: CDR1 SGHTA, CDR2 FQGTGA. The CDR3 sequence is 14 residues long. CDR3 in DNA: TGTGCCAGCAGCCTTCAGGGGGTGACGACTGAAGCTTTCTTT. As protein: CASSLQGVTTEAFF.

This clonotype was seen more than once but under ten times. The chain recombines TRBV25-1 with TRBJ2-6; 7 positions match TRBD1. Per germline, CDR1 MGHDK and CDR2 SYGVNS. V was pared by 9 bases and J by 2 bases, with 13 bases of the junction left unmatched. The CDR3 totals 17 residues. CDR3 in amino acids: CASQPNPTGAGANVLTF. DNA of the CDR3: TGTGCCAGTCAACCGAATCCTACAGGGGCTGGGGCCAACGTCCTGACTTTC.

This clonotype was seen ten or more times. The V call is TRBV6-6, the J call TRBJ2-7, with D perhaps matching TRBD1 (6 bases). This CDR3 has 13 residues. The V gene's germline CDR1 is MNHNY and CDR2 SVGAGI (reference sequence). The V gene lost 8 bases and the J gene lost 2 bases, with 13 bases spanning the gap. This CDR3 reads CASRRDTTYEQYF. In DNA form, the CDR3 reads TGTGCCAGCCGCCGGGACACGACCTACGAGCAGTACTTC.

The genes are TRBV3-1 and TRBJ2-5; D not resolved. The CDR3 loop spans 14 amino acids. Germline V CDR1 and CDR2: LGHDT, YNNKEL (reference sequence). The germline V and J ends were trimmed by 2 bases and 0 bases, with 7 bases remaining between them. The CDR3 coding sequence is TGTGCCAGCAGCCAACACGGCAACCAAGAGACCCAGTACTTC. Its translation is CASSQHGNQETQYF.